The source of this TCR beta chain is a study of cytomegalovirus exposure and HLA in healthy donors. Germline-derived CDR1 and CDR2 are SQVTM and ANQGSEA. V lost 0 bases to trimming and J lost 8 bases, with 13 bases between them. The CDR3 spans 13 residues. Using immunoSEQ multiplex PCR, the repertoire was profiled, and TCRdb retains in-frame clones only, with some absent. Here the sample spans about 350,000 clones, about nine tenths being singletons. The sequencing sample was made of PBMCs. This TCR was recovered from a woman in her twenties or thirties in good health and CMV-seropositive. The V gene is TRBV29-1, the J gene TRBJ1-2; D perhaps matches TRBD1 (5 bases). The CDR3 protein is CSVEDREQVGYTF. In DNA form, the CDR3 reads TGCAGCGTTGAAGATCGGGAACAGGTCGGCTACACCTTC.